This T cell receptor beta chain was sequenced in a study of shared clonotypes between healthy human individuals. As for the study in general: Each donor had three CD4 naive, three CD4 memory, two CD8 naive and one CD8 memory plate. Study outcomes and limitations: For naive CD4 cells, around 5% of clonotypes were shared across a handful of donors.

V trimming: 6 bases; J trimming: 5 bases; junction bases outside the gene matches: 10. In germline, CDR1 is LNHDA, CDR2 SQIVND (reference sequence). The CDR3 is 15 amino acids. Researchers divided each subset's genomic DNA evenly across several immunoSEQ plates. The protocol was immunoSEQ multiplex PCR, while the TCRdb copy is restricted to in-frame clones and leaves out a portion. The sample lists about 95,000 clones; around 67% were seen once. Donors comprised healthy HIV-negative adults lacking recent acute infections or vaccinations. For this clone: Antigen: not known. With only one base between it and a far larger clone, this is likely a read error.

What was sequenced was memory CD8+ T cells sorted from blood. Subset defined: CD45RO+ cells pooled with CCR7-negative TemRA cells. The chain combines TRBV19 with TRBJ2-3, with 8 bases matching TRBD1. The sequence was collected from a man aged 25-45 years in good health. The CDR3 region has the DNA TGTGCCAGTAGCTGGGACAGGACCCACGAAGATACGCAGTATTTT. Translation: CASSWDRTHEDTQYF.